The 8 T cell receptor beta chains below all came from one sample that was sequenced in a study of cytomegalovirus exposure and HLA in healthy donors. Researchers ran the PCR with 60 Vbeta and 13 Jbeta primers. The repertoire was sequenced with immunoSEQ multiplex PCR; TCRdb's copy has only in-frame clones and lacks some. Its clone listing holds around 44,000 clones. Material: PBMCs. These receptors originate from a male donor in good health and CMV-seropositive.

This chain connects TRBV6-6 to TRBJ2-5; D not certain. The V end was cut by 2 bases, the J end by 4 bases, with 14 bases between. Germline assignment: CDR1 MNHNY and CDR2 SVGAGI (reference sequence). The CDR3 is 15 residues long. The CDR3 is CASSYGQDGSETQYF. CDR3 bases: TGTGCCAGCAGTTACGGTCAGGATGGCTCAGAGACCCAGTACTTC.

The rearrangement joins TRBV6-5 to TRBJ2-5, with D unresolved. Judging by the DNA end, TRBJ2-7 fits better; the J call may be wrong. The germline gives CDR1 MNHEY, CDR2 SVGAGI. The length of the CDR3 is 14 residues. This chain's CDR3 is CASSYSIAAYEQYF. The CDR3 coding sequence is TGTGCCAGCAGTTACTCGATTGCTGCCTACGAGCAGTACTTC.

The J gene is TRBJ1-1, the V gene TRBV7-2, with 8 positions matching TRBD1. CDR1 and CDR2 from the germline V gene are SGHTA and FQGNSA. J gave up 8 bases and V 1 base, and 3 bases lay outside the gene matches. The CDR3 is 13 residues long. In DNA, the CDR3 is TGTGCCAGCAGCTTAGTGAGGACAGGGGAAGCTTTCTTT. It translates to CASSLVRTGEAFF.

The chain couples TRBV28 to TRBJ1-5, with D possibly TRBD1 on 5 matching bases. The CDR3 covers 14 residues. V lost 4 bases and J lost 2, with 9 bases in between. The germline CDR1 and CDR2 sequences are MDHEN and SYDVKM. Here the CDR3 DNA reads TGTGCCAGCAGTTGGGACTCAGGCAATCAGCCCCAGCATTTT. It translates to CASSWDSGNQPQHF.

The chain links TRBV28 to TRBJ1-1; D possibly corresponds to TRBD1 (6 bases). Germline V gene lookup returns CDR1 MDHEN and CDR2 SYDVKM. V lost 7 bases and J lost 0, with 15 bases in between. The CDR3 has 15 amino acids. In DNA form, the CDR3 reads TGTGCCAGCATCCCGAGGGCAGGGGTGAACACTGAAGCTTTCTTT. This encodes CASIPRAGVNTEAFF.

The rearrangement links TRBV29-1 to TRBJ2-7; 8 nucleotides line up with TRBD1. The trim removed 4 bases at V and 2 bases at J, leaving 4 bases unmatched. CDR1 and CDR2 (germline): SQVTM, ANQGSEA. The CDR3 has 13 amino acids. In DNA form, the CDR3 reads TGCAGCGTTGCGGGACAGGACCCCTACGAGCAGTACTTC. It translates to CSVAGQDPYEQYF.

The genes are TRBV19 and TRBJ1-5, with D perhaps TRBD1 (6 bases). The ends were cut back, 3 bases at V and 3 bases at J, with 12 bases in the middle. The CDR3 is 15 residues long. Germline-derived CDR1 and CDR2 are LNHDA and SQIVND (reference sequence). The CDR3 is CASSMGGANNQPQHF. The DNA of the CDR3 is TGTGCCAGTAGTATGGGGGGGGCGAACAATCAGCCCCAGCATTTT.

J is TRBJ2-3 and V is TRBV9; 8 bases are shared with TRBD2. This CDR3 contains 14 residues. Germline CDR1 SGDLS, CDR2 YYNGEE. Losses at the gene ends were 3 bases for V and 3 bases for J; bases not matched to a gene: 3. The CDR3 is CASSGGLATDTQYF. The CDR3, as DNA: TGTGCCAGCAGCGGAGGACTAGCAACAGATACGCAGTATTTT.